What follows are 14 T cell receptor beta chains derived from one specimen sequenced in a study of cytomegalovirus exposure and HLA in healthy donors. Data came from immunoSEQ multiplex PCR; TCRdb stores just in-frame clones and leaves some out. The profile shows 150,000 to 200,000 clones, around 92% of them singletons. Sequencing used PBMCs. All receptors come from a young man in good health and CMV-seropositive.

This chain links TRBV6-6 with TRBJ1-5, with 7 bases lining up with TRBD1. Germline CDR1 reads MNHNY; CDR2 reads SVGAGI (reference sequence). The J segment lost 11 bases and the V segment lost 7 bases, leaving 17 bases of the junction unmatched. The CDR3 has 15 residues. The DNA for the CDR3 is TGTGCCAGCATCACCTCAGGGGGGCGTCGGTGGGCCCAGCATTTT. It encodes CASITSGGRRWAQHF.

The gene calls are TRBV2 and TRBJ2-7, with D hard to call. The CDR3 totals 11 residues. V lost 8 bases to trimming and J lost 1 base, with 6 bases between them. Germline V CDR1 and CDR2: SNHLY, FYNNEI. The CDR3 DNA is TGTGCCAGCGAGGAGTCCTACGAGCAGTACTTC. This sequence encodes CASEESYEQYF.

The chain couples TRBV6-1 to TRBJ2-2; 10 bases line up with TRBD2. This CDR3 contains 13 residues. Losses at the gene ends were 8 bases for V and 7 bases for J; bases not matched to a gene: 4. The germline gives CDR1 MNHNS, CDR2 SASEGT. The DNA of the CDR3 is TGTGCCAGCCTAGCGGGAGATATCGGGGAGCTGTTTTTT. Translation gives CASLAGDIGELFF.

This clone showed up just once. The chain uses TRBV19 and TRBJ2-7; D is perhaps TRBD1 (6 bases). The V gene's germline CDR1 is LNHDA and CDR2 SQIVND (reference sequence). This CDR3 has 16 amino acids. V was pared by 5 bases and J by 0 bases, with 17 bases between. The CDR3 loop is CASSGEGRGDSYEQYF. The CDR3 coding sequence is TGTGCCAGTAGTGGAGAGGGCAGGGGCGACTCCTACGAGCAGTACTTC.

The rearrangement uses TRBV4-2 and TRBJ2-7; 7 nucleotides line up with TRBD2. J was trimmed by 3 bases and V by 0 bases; bases with no gene match: 5. This CDR3 is built from 15 residues. Germline CDR1 reads LGHNA; CDR2 reads YNFKEQ. The CDR3 nucleotides are TGTGCCAGCAGCCAAGACAGCGGGACCATCTACGAGCAGTACTTC. This translates into CASSQDSGTIYEQYF.

Concerning this clone: Other DNA sequences in the same sample also yield this CDR3. The genes are TRBV2 and TRBJ2-3; 9 nucleotides align to TRBD1. The CDR3 extends over 15 amino acids. Germline assignment: CDR1 SNHLY and CDR2 FYNNEI. The V gene end was trimmed by 6 bases and the J gene end by 6 bases; junction bases not matched to a gene: 10. CDR3 DNA sequence: TGTGCCAGCAGGGGAGGGACAGGGAAGTGGGATACGCAGTATTTT. Translated, it gives CASRGGTGKWDTQYF.

The rearrangement links TRBV13 to TRBJ2-2; 14 bases are a match to TRBD2. V was clipped by 4 bases and J by 4 bases; unmatched bases: 8. The length of the CDR3 is 18 residues. The germline V gene has CDR1 PRHDT and CDR2 FYEKMQ (reference sequence). CDR3 region: CASSSLGTSGRATGELFF. CDR3 nucleotides: TGTGCCAGCAGCTCACTGGGGACTAGCGGGAGAGCCACCGGGGAGCTGTTTTTT.

The chain is built from TRBV5-1 and TRBJ2-5, with unresolved D. Germline V gene data show CDR1 as SGHRS and CDR2 as YFSETQ. There are 12 residues in the CDR3. Trimming cost V 2 bases and J 5 bases, with 7 bases left between them. The CDR3 loop reads CASSLAKETQYF. CDR3 nucleotides: TGCGCCAGCAGCTTAGCGAAGGAGACCCAGTACTTC. The full variable domain, its missing parts supplied by reference TRBV5-1 and TRBJ2-5, is KAGVTQTPRYLIKTRGQQVTLSCSPISGHRSVSWYQQTPGQGLQFLFEYFSETQRNKGNFPGRFSGRQFSNSRSEMNVSTLELGDSALYLCASSLAKETQYFGPGTRLLVL.

V usage is TRBV28 and J usage is TRBJ2-2, with 16 bases that match TRBD2. After removal of 3 bases from V and 6 bases from J, the junction contained 7 bases not matched to a gene. This CDR3 is 18 amino acids long. In germline, CDR1 is MDHEN, CDR2 SYDVKM. The CDR3 DNA sequence: TGTGCCAGCAGTTTCGGGACTAGCGGGAGGGCGAGGGCCGGGGAGCTGTTTTTT. Residues: CASSFGTSGRARAGELFF.

The chain links TRBV5-4 to TRBJ1-2; D uncertain. V was clipped by 0 bases and J by 11 bases, with 14 bases between them. Germline lookup yields CDR1 SGHNT and CDR2 YYREEE (reference sequence). The CDR3 sequence is 13 residues long. The CDR3 sequence is CASSLGQARGYTF. In nucleotides, the CDR3 is TGTGCCAGCAGCTTGGGGCAGGCCCGTGGTTACACCTTC.

This chain uses TRBV7-8 with TRBJ1-2; D is unresolved. There are 15 residues in the CDR3. Looked up from germline, CDR1 is SGHVS and CDR2 is FQNEAQ. Trimming shortened V by 5 bases and J by 0 bases, and 13 bases separated the two germline ends. The DNA of the CDR3 is TGTGCCAGCAGCCCTGAGCCGAGTACTAACTATGGCTACACCTTC. This gives the protein CASSPEPSTNYGYTF.

This clone was detected only a few times. This chain uses TRBV5-1 with TRBJ2-5, with 9 bases that match TRBD2. CDR3 length: 17 amino acids. V lost 0 bases to trimming and J lost 5 bases; unmatched junction nucleotides: 11. CDR1 is SGHRS, CDR2 YFSETQ, per germline. For the CDR3, the DNA is TGCGCCAGCAGCTTGGGTTATGCGGGAGGGCGCGTGGAGACCCAGTACTTC. Translating gives CASSLGYAGGRVETQYF.

This clone has only a few counts. This sequence joins TRBV4-1 and TRBJ2-7; 11 nucleotides agree with TRBD2. The CDR3 contains 16 residues. The trim removed 1 base at V and 3 bases at J, leaving 5 bases unmatched. CDR1 MGHRA and CDR2 YSYEKL come from the germline V gene. The CDR3 sequence: CASSQVATSGNYEQYF. CDR3 bases: TGCGCCAGCAGCCAAGTGGCGACTAGCGGGAACTACGAGCAGTACTTC.

This clone was observed a few times. The gene calls are TRBV4-2 and TRBJ2-3, with TRBD2 matching over 10 bases. This CDR3 has 17 amino acids. V lost 0 bases and J lost 3; bases outside the gene matches: 6. Germline V gene sequence: CDR1 LGHNA, CDR2 YNFKEQ. The CDR3 reads CASSQDTSGMRTDTQYF. Written as DNA, the CDR3 is TGTGCCAGCAGCCAAGATACTAGCGGGATGAGGACAGATACGCAGTATTTT.